This passage covers 25 T cell receptor beta chains from one sample sequenced in a study of shared clonotypes between healthy human individuals. The table came from immunoSEQ multiplex PCR; TCRdb's copy has only in-frame clones and leaves some out. Here the sample spans some 2,000,000 clones, over 85% being singletons. Positive CCR7 selection of CD45RO-negative cells yielded the naive CD8 cells, and terminally differentiated effector memory CD45RA+ cells were excluded. The sequencing sample was made of naive CD8+ T cells sorted from blood. These receptors all come from a young man in good health.

The rearrangement links TRBV5-4 to TRBJ1-6, with 9 bases fitting TRBD1. The CDR3 loop spans 17 amino acids. V dropped 4 bases and J dropped 0; count of bases not matched to a gene: 5. From germline, CDR1 is SGHNT and CDR2 YYREEE (reference sequence). CDR3 in DNA: TGTGCCAGCAGCAAGCTACAGGGGGCCTCCTATAATTCACCCCTCCACTTT. This sequence encodes CASSKLQGASYNSPLHF.

This chain joins TRBV29-1 and TRBJ2-4, with unresolved D. The CDR3 length is 13 residues. CDR1 and CDR2 from the germline V gene are SQVTM and ANQGSEA. Trimming took off 0 bases at V and 3 bases at J, with 6 bases between the two ends. The CDR3 sequence: CSVEDPGKNIQYF. The CDR3 DNA reads TGCAGCGTTGAAGATCCTGGCAAAAACATTCAGTACTTC. Supplemented by reference TRBV29-1 and TRBJ2-4, the full variable domain reads SAVISQKPSRDICQRGTSLTIQCQVDSQVTMMFWYRQQPGQSLTLIATANQGSEATYESGFVIDKFPISRPNLTFSTLTVSNMSPEDSSIYLCSVEDPGKNIQYFGAGTRLSVL.

This clone has more than one count but fewer than ten. In DNA form, the CDR3 reads TGTGCCAGCAGCCGGACAGGGAGCTCCAACTATGGCTACACCTTC. Its translation is CASSRTGSSNYGYTF. This chain connects TRBV2 to TRBJ1-2; TRBD1 aligns across 8 bases. This CDR3 comprises 15 residues. CDR1 SNHLY and CDR2 FYNNEI come from the germline V gene. With V trimmed by 6 bases and J by 2 bases, 8 bases remained unmatched.

This clone came up once. The chain is built from TRBV28 and TRBJ1-1, with 8 bases fitting TRBD1. The V gene's germline CDR1 is MDHEN and CDR2 SYDVKM. The CDR3 is made up of 15 amino acids. The trim removed 7 bases at V and 0 bases at J, leaving 7 bases unmatched. The CDR3: CASILTTGVNTEAFF. The DNA of the CDR3 is TGTGCCAGCATCCTCACGACAGGGGTGAACACTGAAGCTTTCTTT. The full variable domain, its missing parts supplied by reference TRBV28 and TRBJ1-1, is DVKVTQSSRYLVKRTGEKVFLECVQDMDHENMFWYRQDPGLGLRLIYFSYDVKMKEKGDIPEGYSVSREKKERFSLILESASTNQTSMYLCASILTTGVNTEAFFGQGTRLTVV.

CDR3 in DNA: TGCGCCAGCAGTTCCTCCCGGGAGCAGTTCTTC. Protein product: CASSSSREQFF. The chain uses TRBV10-1 and TRBJ2-1; unclear D gene. The CDR3 is 11 amino acids. Trimming stripped 5 bases from V and 10 bases from J, with 9 bases between. CDR1 is WNHNN, CDR2 SYGVQD, per germline (reference sequence).

The chain employs TRBV6-6 and TRBJ1-2; maybe TRBD1 (5 bases). The CDR3 covers 14 residues. Trimming stripped 2 bases from V and 2 bases from J, with 9 bases between. The germline CDR1 and CDR2 sequences are MNHNY and SVGAGI (reference sequence). The CDR3 here is CASSYERGNYGYTF. The CDR3 bases are TGTGCCAGCAGTTACGAGCGGGGGAACTATGGCTACACCTTC.

The chain combines TRBV5-6 with TRBJ2-3; 7 nucleotides match TRBD1. V was pared by 2 bases and J by 2 bases, with 5 bases of the junction left unmatched. The CDR3 has 15 residues. CDR1 is SGHDT, CDR2 YYEEEE, per germline. The CDR3: CASSFETGITDTQYF. In DNA form, the CDR3 reads TGTGCCAGCAGCTTCGAGACAGGGATCACAGATACGCAGTATTTT.

Regarding this clone: This CDR3 is also generated by other DNA sequences in the sample. The V and J genes are TRBV7-9 and TRBJ1-3; D is perhaps TRBD1 (5 bases). Germline V gene sequence: CDR1 SEHNR, CDR2 FQNEAQ (reference sequence). The CDR3 sequence is 15 residues long. Between the trimmed V and J ends, which lost 5 bases and 0 bases, there was a span of 11 bases. Here the CDR3 reads CASSPPTDSGNTIYF. In DNA, the CDR3 is TGTGCCAGCAGCCCGCCGACAGACTCTGGAAACACCATATATTTT.

A word on this clone: Other DNA sequences from this sample encode an identical CDR3 as well. The chain links TRBV28 to TRBJ2-4, with D hard to call. This CDR3 has 14 residues. Germline V CDR1 and CDR2: MDHEN, SYDVKM. The ends were cut back, 2 bases at V and 0 bases at J, with 5 bases in the middle. Here the CDR3 reads CASSLRVAKNIQYF. CDR3 DNA sequence: TGTGCCAGCAGTTTAAGGGTAGCCAAAAACATTCAGTACTTC.

The chain carries TRBV5-4 and TRBJ2-1; D is unresolved. Germline CDR1 and CDR2: SGHNT and YYREEE (reference sequence). Trimming cost V 0 bases and J 3 bases, with 10 bases left between them. The CDR3 is made up of 15 amino acids. This CDR3 is CASSLDPIGYNEQFF. The DNA of the CDR3 is TGTGCCAGCAGCTTGGATCCCATTGGCTACAATGAGCAGTTCTTC.

V and J are TRBV6-5 and TRBJ2-7, with D tentatively TRBD2 (5 bases). The V gene's germline CDR1 is MNHEY and CDR2 SVGAGI. V was pared by 0 bases and J by 4 bases, with 10 bases between. The CDR3 runs 14 residues. The CDR3 DNA follows: TGTGCCAGCAGTTACTCTGAGGGAATGTACGAGCAGTACTTC. Its protein product is CASSYSEGMYEQYF.

This clone was counted once. V gene TRBV10-1 combines with J gene TRBJ2-2; maybe TRBD1 (5 bases). V lost 3 bases and J lost 1, with 9 bases in between. CDR3 length: 15 amino acids. Germline V gene sequence: CDR1 WNHNN, CDR2 SYGVQD (reference sequence). CDR3 sequence: CASSDPGRNTGELFF. The CDR3 DNA reads as TGCGCCAGCAGTGATCCAGGGCGGAACACCGGGGAGCTGTTTTTT.

This chain uses TRBV27 with TRBJ2-7, with D unclear. Germline V gene sequence: CDR1 MNHEY, CDR2 SMNVEV (reference sequence). V was pared by 2 bases and J by 5 bases, with 13 bases between. The CDR3 is 14 amino acids. CDR3 in amino acids: CASSLRVSSNEQYF. The CDR3 region has the DNA TGTGCCAGCAGTTTAAGGGTATCTTCGAACGAGCAGTACTTC.

A remark on this clone: The sample holds other DNA sequences that translate to the same CDR3. V and J are TRBV28 and TRBJ2-7; D may match TRBD1 or TRBD2 (5 bases each). V lost 1 base, J lost 0 bases, and 7 bases lay in between. The V gene's germline CDR1 is MDHEN and CDR2 SYDVKM. The CDR3 has 14 amino acids. The CDR3 sequence is CASSLSGSSYEQYF. The CDR3 nucleotides read TGTGCCAGCAGTTTATCAGGGAGCTCCTACGAGCAGTACTTC. The variable domain in full, completed from reference TRBV28 and TRBJ2-7, reads DVKVTQSSRYLVKRTGEKVFLECVQDMDHENMFWYRQDPGLGLRLIYFSYDVKMKEKGDIPEGYSVSREKKERFSLILESASTNQTSMYLCASSLSGSSYEQYFGPGTRLTVT.

The gene calls are TRBV2 and TRBJ2-1; 8 nucleotides match TRBD2. V trimming: 0 bases; J trimming: 10 bases; junction bases outside the gene matches: 17. The germline gives CDR1 SNHLY, CDR2 FYNNEI. The CDR3 sequence is 18 residues long. The CDR3 DNA sequence: TGTGCCAGCAGTGAAGCGCTTCCAGGGGTAGCCGGGGGGGACGAGCAGTTCTTC. Protein: CASSEALPGVAGGDEQFF.

The rearrangement links TRBV18 to TRBJ2-3; D is unresolved. Germline lookup yields CDR1 KGHSH and CDR2 LQKENI. The V gene lost 3 bases and the J gene lost 2 bases, with 6 bases spanning the gap. CDR3 length: 13 amino acids. The CDR3 nucleotides are TGTGCCAGCTCACCGTTTTCCACAGATACGCAGTATTTT. This codes for CASSPFSTDTQYF.

V gene TRBV11-2 combines with J gene TRBJ1-6; D might be TRBD1 (5 bases). V shed 2 bases and J shed 6 bases, with 11 bases lying between them. There are 15 residues in the CDR3. Looked up from germline, CDR1 is SGHAT and CDR2 is FQNNGV. The CDR3 bases are TGTGCCAGCAGCTTAATGTCAGGGTCTAATTCACCCCTCCACTTT. Translating it yields CASSLMSGSNSPLHF.

This clone was observed once. The CDR3 DNA reads TGTGCCAGCAGCGGGTTAGAAGGGTCCTACGAGCAGTACTTC. Translating gives CASSGLEGSYEQYF. The V and J genes are TRBV9 and TRBJ2-7; no clear D. Between the trimmed V and J ends, which lost 3 bases and 1 base, there was a span of 11 bases. This CDR3 has 14 amino acids. Germline-derived CDR1 and CDR2 are SGDLS and YYNGEE.

The rearrangement links TRBV6-5 to TRBJ2-5; no clear D. The CDR3 has 13 residues. CDR1 and CDR2 (germline): MNHEY, SVGAGI. V was clipped by 3 bases and J by 5 bases, with 10 bases between them. The CDR3 DNA sequence: TGTGCCAGCAGTTATAAAGGGCTGGAGACCCAGTACTTC. It translates to CASSYKGLETQYF.

This sequence joins TRBV7-9 and TRBJ2-7; the match to TRBD1 covers 7 bases. With 3 bases clipped from V and 0 bases from J, the junction kept 5 bases outside the gene matches. Looked up from germline, CDR1 is SEHNR and CDR2 is FQNEAQ (reference sequence). The CDR3 length is 15 residues. The CDR3, as DNA: TGTGCCAGCAGCTTTTATAACAGGGGCTCCTACGAGCAGTACTTC. Translated: CASSFYNRGSYEQYF.

The chain is built from TRBV5-8 and TRBJ2-2, with D tentatively TRBD1 (6 bases). Looked up from germline, CDR1 is SGHTS and CDR2 is YDEGEE. The CDR3 contains 15 residues. V lost 2 bases and J 6 bases, leaving 14 bases between the germline ends. The CDR3 protein is CASSFGGHLSGELFF. The CDR3 DNA is TGTGCCAGCAGCTTTGGGGGACACCTCTCCGGGGAGCTGTTTTTT.

This chain uses TRBV5-5 with TRBJ1-5; 8 nucleotides align to TRBD1. J was trimmed by 3 bases and V by 5 bases; bases with no gene match: 7. CDR3 length: 15 residues. Germline V gene data show CDR1 as SGHKS and CDR2 as YYEKEE (reference sequence). Here the CDR3 reads CASSLDRAFNQPQHF. The CDR3 coding sequence is TGTGCCAGCAGTCTGGACAGGGCTTTCAATCAGCCCCAGCATTTT.

The chain employs TRBV2 and TRBJ2-5; 8 bases fit TRBD2. The CDR3 spans 13 residues. Germline trimming cut 9 bases from V and 6 bases from J; bases unmatched to any gene: 9. Germline V gene sequence: CDR1 SNHLY, CDR2 FYNNEI. CDR3 nucleotide sequence: TGTGCCAGTTATAGCGGGAACACGAAGACCCAGTACTTC. Amino acids: CASYSGNTKTQYF.

DNA of the CDR3: TGTGCCAGCAGCCCCAGGGGGGGGAGTGCCGGGGAGCTGTTTTTT. Encoded protein: CASSPRGGSAGELFF. This chain uses TRBV11-2 with TRBJ2-2, with D perhaps being TRBD1 or TRBD2 (7 bases each). Germline lookup yields CDR1 SGHAT and CDR2 FQNNGV. The CDR3 consists of 15 residues. V was shortened by 5 bases and J by 6 bases, with 16 bases between the two germline ends.

The chain is built from TRBV5-1 and TRBJ2-3, with TRBD1 as a possible D gene (6 bases). V dropped 4 bases and J dropped 2 bases, with 11 bases sitting between them. CDR1 is SGHRS and CDR2 is YFSETQ in the germline V gene. The CDR3 runs 14 residues. CDR3 in DNA: TGCGCCAGCAGCCCGGACAGTATCACAGATACGCAGTATTTT. As protein: CASSPDSITDTQYF.